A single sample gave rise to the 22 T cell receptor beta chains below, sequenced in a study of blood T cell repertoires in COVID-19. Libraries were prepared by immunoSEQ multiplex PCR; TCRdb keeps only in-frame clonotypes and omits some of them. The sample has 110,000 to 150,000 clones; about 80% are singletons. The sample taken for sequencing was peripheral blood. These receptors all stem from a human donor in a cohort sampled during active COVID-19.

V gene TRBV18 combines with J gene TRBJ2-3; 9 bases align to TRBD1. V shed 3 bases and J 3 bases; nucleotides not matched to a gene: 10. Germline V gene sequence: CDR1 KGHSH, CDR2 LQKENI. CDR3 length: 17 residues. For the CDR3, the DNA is TGTGCCAGCTCACCCGGGACAGGGAGTAGAGGGACAGATACGCAGTATTTT. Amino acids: CASSPGTGSRGTDTQYF.

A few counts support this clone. The CDR3 spells CASSYPKTISNQPQHF. The CDR3 nucleotides read TGTGCCAGCAGTTACCCAAAGACAATTAGCAATCAGCCCCAGCATTTT. V gene TRBV6-5 combines with J gene TRBJ1-5; D is unclear. The V gene lost 2 bases and the J gene lost 0 bases, with 11 bases spanning the gap. Germline V CDR1 and CDR2: MNHEY, SVGAGI. CDR3 size: 16 residues.

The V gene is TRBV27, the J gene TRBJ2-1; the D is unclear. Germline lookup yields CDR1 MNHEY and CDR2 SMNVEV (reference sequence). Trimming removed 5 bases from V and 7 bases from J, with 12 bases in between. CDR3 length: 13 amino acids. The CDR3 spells CASSLPTGNEQFF. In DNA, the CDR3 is TGTGCCAGCAGTCTCCCGACCGGGAATGAGCAGTTCTTC.

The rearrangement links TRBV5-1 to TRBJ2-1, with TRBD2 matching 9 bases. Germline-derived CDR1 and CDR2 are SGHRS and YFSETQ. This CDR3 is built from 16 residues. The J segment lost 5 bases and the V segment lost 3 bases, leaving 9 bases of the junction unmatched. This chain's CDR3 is CASSSLRSGGNNEQFF. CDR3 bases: TGCGCCAGCAGCTCTCTGAGGAGCGGGGGGAACAATGAGCAGTTCTTC.

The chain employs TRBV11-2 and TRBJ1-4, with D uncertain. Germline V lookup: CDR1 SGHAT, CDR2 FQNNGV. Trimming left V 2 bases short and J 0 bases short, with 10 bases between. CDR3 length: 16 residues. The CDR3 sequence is CASSLTPTTTNEKLFF. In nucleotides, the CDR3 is TGTGCCAGCAGCTTAACACCAACTACAACTAATGAAAAACTGTTTTTT.

The CDR3 DNA follows: TGTGCCAGCAGCTTCCGTGGCGGCCAAGAGACCCAGTACTTC. Its protein is CASSFRGGQETQYF. This chain connects TRBV5-4 to TRBJ2-5; D unresolved. CDR1 is SGHNT, CDR2 YYREEE, per germline (reference sequence). The CDR3 extends over 14 amino acids. Trimming removed 2 bases at V and 1 base at J, with 9 bases between.

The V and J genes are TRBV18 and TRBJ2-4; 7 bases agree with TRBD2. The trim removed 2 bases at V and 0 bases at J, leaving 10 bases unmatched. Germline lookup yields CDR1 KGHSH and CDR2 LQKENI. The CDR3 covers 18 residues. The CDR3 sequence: CASSPTPGGSLAKNIQYF. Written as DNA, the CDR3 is TGTGCCAGCTCACCAACTCCGGGGGGATCTTTAGCCAAAAACATTCAGTACTTC.

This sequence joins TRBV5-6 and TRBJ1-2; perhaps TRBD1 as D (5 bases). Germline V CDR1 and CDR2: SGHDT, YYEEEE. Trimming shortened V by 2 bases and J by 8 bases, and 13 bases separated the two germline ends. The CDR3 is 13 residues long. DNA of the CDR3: TGTGCCAGCAGCTTTGAAGGGGATCGGGGCTACACCTTC. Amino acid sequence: CASSFEGDRGYTF.

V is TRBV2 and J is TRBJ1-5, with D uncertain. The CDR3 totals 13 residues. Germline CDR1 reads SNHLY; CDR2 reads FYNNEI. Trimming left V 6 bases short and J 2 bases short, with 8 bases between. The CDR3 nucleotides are TGTGCCAGCAGGAGGATGGGCAATCAGCCCCAGCATTTT. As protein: CASRRMGNQPQHF. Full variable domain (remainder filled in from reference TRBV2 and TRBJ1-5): EPEVTQTPSHQVTQMGQEVILRCVPISNHLYFYWYRQILGQKVEFLVSFYNNEISEKSEIFDDQFSVERPDGSNFTLKIRSTKLEDSAMYFCASRRMGNQPQHFGDGTRLSIL.

The CDR3 coding sequence is TGTGCCAGCAGCCAAGTCGGGATGGGCGGGCTGTTTTTT. Protein product: CASSQVGMGGLFF. This chain links TRBV3-1 (or the pseudogene TRBV3-2) with TRBJ2-2; tentative D call: TRBD2 (5 bases). The CDR3 length is 13 residues. Trimming cost V 1 base and J 13 bases, with 13 bases left between them. Germline CDR1 reads LGHDT; CDR2 reads YNNKEL (reference sequence).

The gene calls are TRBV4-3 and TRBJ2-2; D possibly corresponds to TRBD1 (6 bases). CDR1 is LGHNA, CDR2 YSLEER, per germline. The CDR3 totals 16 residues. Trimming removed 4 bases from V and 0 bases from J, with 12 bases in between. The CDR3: CASSLVGTTNTGELFF. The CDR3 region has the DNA TGCGCCAGCAGCCTCGTGGGGACAACGAACACCGGGGAGCTGTTTTTT.

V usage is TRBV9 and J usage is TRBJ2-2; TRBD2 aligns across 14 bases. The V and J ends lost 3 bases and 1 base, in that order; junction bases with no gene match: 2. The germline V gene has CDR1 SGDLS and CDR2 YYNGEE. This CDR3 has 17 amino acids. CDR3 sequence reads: CASSATSGGGNTGELFF. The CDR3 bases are TGTGCCAGCAGCGCGACTAGCGGGGGGGGGAACACCGGGGAGCTGTTTTTT. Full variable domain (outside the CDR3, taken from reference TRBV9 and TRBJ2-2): DSGVTQTPKHLITATGQRVTLRCSPRSGDLSVYWYQQSLDQGLQFLIQYYNGEERAKGNILERFSAQQFPDLHSELNLSSLELGDSALYFCASSATSGGGNTGELFFGEGSRLTVL.

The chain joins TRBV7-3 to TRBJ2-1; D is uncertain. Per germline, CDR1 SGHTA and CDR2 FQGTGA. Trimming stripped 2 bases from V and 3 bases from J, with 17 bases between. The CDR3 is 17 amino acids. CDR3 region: CASSLGLAPSYYNEQFF. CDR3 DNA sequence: TGTGCCAGCAGCTTAGGGTTAGCACCGTCCTACTACAATGAGCAGTTCTTC.

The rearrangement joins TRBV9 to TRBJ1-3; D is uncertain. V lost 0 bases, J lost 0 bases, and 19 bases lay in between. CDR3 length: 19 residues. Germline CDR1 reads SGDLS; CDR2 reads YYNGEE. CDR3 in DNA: TGTGCCAGCAGCGTAGGCGGGTCGGTCTCCTCGGTCTCTGGAAACACCATATATTTT. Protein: CASSVGGSVSSVSGNTIYF.

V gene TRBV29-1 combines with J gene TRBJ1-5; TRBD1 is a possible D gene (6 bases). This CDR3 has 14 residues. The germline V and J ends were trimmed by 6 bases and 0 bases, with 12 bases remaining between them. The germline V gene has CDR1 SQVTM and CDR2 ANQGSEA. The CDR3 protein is CSVKGVDSNQPQHF. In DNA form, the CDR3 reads TGCAGCGTGAAGGGGGTCGATAGCAATCAGCCCCAGCATTTT.

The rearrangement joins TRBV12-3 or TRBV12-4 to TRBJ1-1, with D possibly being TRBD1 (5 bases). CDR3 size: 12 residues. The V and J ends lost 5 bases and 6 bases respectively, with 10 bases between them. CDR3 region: CASSPQGPEAFF. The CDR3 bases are TGTGCCAGCAGTCCCCAGGGCCCTGAAGCTTTCTTT.

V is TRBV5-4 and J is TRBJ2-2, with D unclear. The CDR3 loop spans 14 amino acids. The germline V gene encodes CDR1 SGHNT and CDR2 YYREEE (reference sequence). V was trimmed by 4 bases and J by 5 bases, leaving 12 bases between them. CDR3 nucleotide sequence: TGTGCCAGCAGCGCGTCTAGGAGTACCGGGGAGCTGTTTTTT. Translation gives CASSASRSTGELFF.

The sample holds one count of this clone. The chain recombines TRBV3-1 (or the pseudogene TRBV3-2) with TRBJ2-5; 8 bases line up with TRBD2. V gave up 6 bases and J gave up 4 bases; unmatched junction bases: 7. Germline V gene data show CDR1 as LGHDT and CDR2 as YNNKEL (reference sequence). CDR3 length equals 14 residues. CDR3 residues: CASSPSGGGETQYF. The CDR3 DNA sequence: TGTGCCAGCAGTCCCAGCGGGGGAGGAGAGACCCAGTACTTC.

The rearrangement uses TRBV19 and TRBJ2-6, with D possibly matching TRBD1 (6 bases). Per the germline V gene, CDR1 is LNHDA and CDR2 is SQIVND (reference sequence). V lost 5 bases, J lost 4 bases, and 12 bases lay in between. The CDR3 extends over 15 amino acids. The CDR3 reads CASSPGVSGANVLTF. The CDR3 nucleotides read TGTGCCAGTAGTCCAGGGGTTAGCGGGGCCAACGTCCTGACTTTC.

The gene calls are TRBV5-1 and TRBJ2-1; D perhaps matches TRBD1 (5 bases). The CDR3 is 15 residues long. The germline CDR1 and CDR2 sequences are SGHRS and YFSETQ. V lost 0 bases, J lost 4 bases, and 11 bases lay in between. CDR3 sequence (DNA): TGCGCCAGCAGCTTGGCGACAGCAGATTACAATGAGCAGTTCTTC. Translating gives CASSLATADYNEQFF.

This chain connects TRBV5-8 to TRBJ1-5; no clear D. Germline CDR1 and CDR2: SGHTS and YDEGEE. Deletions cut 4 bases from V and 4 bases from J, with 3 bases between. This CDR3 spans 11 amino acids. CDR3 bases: TGTGCCAGCAGCCAGAATCAGCCCCAGCATTTT. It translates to CASSQNQPQHF.

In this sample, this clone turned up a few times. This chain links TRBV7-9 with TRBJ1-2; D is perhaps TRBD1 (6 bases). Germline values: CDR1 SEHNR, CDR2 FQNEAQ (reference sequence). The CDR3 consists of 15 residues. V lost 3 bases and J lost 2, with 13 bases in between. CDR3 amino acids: CASSFGGAQNYGYTF. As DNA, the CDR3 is TGTGCCAGCAGCTTTGGGGGGGCGCAGAACTATGGCTACACCTTC.